In this sample, the clone carrying this T cell receptor (beta chain) turned up many times. Construction of the TCRbeta library involved unique molecular identifiers. TCRdb analysed the PCR reads with MiXCR anew, one entry per CDR3 protein. The sample has just over 350,000 distinct CDR3 sequences, about an eighth seen once; the top ten hold about 4.5%. Germline assignment: CDR1 SGHRS and CDR2 YFSETQ. V lost 0 bases and J lost 0, with 10 bases in between. CDR3 length equals 15 residues. The sample is drawn from a study of T-cell reconstitution after alpha-beta-depleted transplantation in children. The sample in question was PBMCs, obtained from the stem cell graft. The chain recombines TRBV5-1 with TRBJ2-7, with D tentatively TRBD1 (6 bases). The sequence came from a human donor who donated a stem cell graft to a child with Fanconi anemia. CDR3 amino acids: CASSLAAGVSYEQYF. The CDR3 nucleotides read TGCGCCAGCAGCTTGGCGGCAGGGGTCTCCTACGAGCAGTACTTC. The full variable domain, with the rest looked up from reference TRBV5-1 and TRBJ2-7, is KAGVTQTPRYLIKTRGQQVTLSCSPISGHRSVSWYQQTPGQGLQFLFEYFSETQRNKGNFPGRFSGRQFSNSRSEMNVSTLELGDSALYLCASSLAAGVSYEQYFGPGTRLTVT.